Shown below are 29 T cell receptor beta chains from a single sample sequenced in a study of identical twins. One entry per CDR3 protein, called by TCRdb with MiXCR from the 5' RACE reads. The table lists some 590,000 distinct CDR3 sequences, 9.5% to 10% of them singletons, with roughly 3% in the top ten. The data were also submitted as part of a second study, on yellow fever vaccine responses in identical twins.

What was sequenced was PBMCs. These receptors were collected from a woman younger than 30 in good health.

This clonotype has at least ten counts. The chain combines TRBV15 with TRBJ2-1; D unresolved. The CDR3 sequence is 11 residues long. Trimming took off 0 bases at V and 10 bases at J, with 4 bases between the two ends. CDR1 is LNHNV, CDR2 YYDKDF, per germline (reference sequence). In nucleotides, the CDR3 is TGTGCCACCAGCAGAGATTCCGAGCAGTTCTTC. Protein sequence: CATSRDSEQFF.

This clonotype was counted many times. The rearrangement uses TRBV7-2 and TRBJ2-5, with 8 bases fitting TRBD2. V lost 5 bases, J lost 5 bases, and 10 bases stayed unmatched. The CDR3 contains 15 residues. The germline V gene encodes CDR1 SGHTA and CDR2 FQGNSA. The CDR3, as DNA: TGTGCCAGCAGCCGCGGACTAGCTGATAGGGAGACCCAGTACTTC. This gives the protein CASSRGLADRETQYF.

This clonotype has just a few counts. The gene calls are TRBV6-2 or TRBV6-3 and TRBJ2-1; 9 bases are shared with TRBD2. This CDR3 region has 19 residues. In germline, CDR1 is MNHEY, CDR2 SVGEGT. V was pared by 7 bases and J by 0 bases, with 16 bases of the junction left unmatched. DNA of the CDR3: TGTGCCAGCATCCCCGGACTAGCGTCAAATCCCAGCTCCTACAATGAGCAGTTCTTC. Translation: CASIPGLASNPSSYNEQFF.

This clonotype came up a few times. The J gene is TRBJ2-7, the V gene TRBV20-1; D is perhaps TRBD1 or TRBD2 (5 bases each). Per germline, CDR1 DFQATT and CDR2 SNEGSKA (reference sequence). This CDR3 region has 13 residues. The V end was cut by 0 bases, the J end by 3 bases, with 9 bases between. The CDR3 sequence: CSAREWDRYEQYF. The CDR3 region has the DNA TGCAGTGCTAGAGAATGGGACCGCTACGAGCAGTACTTC.

The V call is TRBV11-3, the J call TRBJ2-5, with TRBD1 matching over 7 bases. The germline V gene has CDR1 SGHNT and CDR2 YENEEA. This CDR3 spans 15 amino acids. V shed 3 bases and J 3 bases; nucleotides not matched to a gene: 7. The CDR3 loop is CASSLGDRVEETQYF. In DNA form, the CDR3 reads TGTGCCAGCAGCTTGGGAGACAGGGTGGAAGAGACCCAGTACTTC.

This clonotype occurred many times. V usage is TRBV5-4 and J usage is TRBJ2-7, with D possibly matching TRBD2 (6 bases). Germline V CDR1 and CDR2: SGHNT, YYREEE (reference sequence). With 0 bases removed from V and 4 bases from J, the gap between germline ends came to 14 bases. The CDR3 covers 15 residues. CDR3 in DNA: TGTGCCAGCAGCTTGGGGCAGGGACTTCTTTACGAGCAGTACTTC. This codes for CASSLGQGLLYEQYF. Filled out from reference TRBV5-4 and TRBJ2-7, the complete variable domain reads ETGVTQSPTHLIKTRGQQVTLRCSSQSGHNTVSWYQQALGQGPQFIFQYYREEENGRGNFPPRFSGLQFPNYSSELNVNALELDDSALYLCASSLGQGLLYEQYFGPGTRLTVT.

This clonotype was counted only a few times. The chain joins TRBV5-6 to TRBJ1-2, with 9 bases lining up with TRBD1. Germline assignment: CDR1 SGHDT and CDR2 YYEEEE. This CDR3 has 15 residues. The junction had 4 bases not matched to a gene; V was cut back by 2 bases and J by 2 bases. The chain's CDR3 is CASSFPTGGNYGYTF. The CDR3 region has the DNA TGTGCCAGCAGCTTCCCGACAGGGGGAAACTATGGCTACACCTTC. The full variable domain, with the rest looked up from reference TRBV5-6 and TRBJ1-2, is DAGVTQSPTHLIKTRGQQVTLRCSPKSGHDTVSWYQQALGQGPQFIFQYYEEEERQRGNFPDRFSGHQFPNYSSELNVNALLLGDSALYLCASSFPTGGNYGYTFGSGTRLTVV.

The rearrangement uses TRBV4-1 and TRBJ1-6; D unresolved. This CDR3 has 16 residues. The V gene lost 0 bases and the J gene lost 3 bases, with 9 bases spanning the gap. In germline, CDR1 is MGHRA, CDR2 YSYEKL. The CDR3: CASSQEGRVYNSPLHF. The CDR3 bases are TGCGCCAGCAGCCAAGAAGGCCGTGTCTATAATTCACCCCTCCACTTT.

This clonotype has a count of ten or more. The chain employs TRBV29-1 and TRBJ2-2, with 7 bases that match TRBD2. The CDR3 has 15 amino acids. V trimming: 7 bases; J trimming: 5 bases; junction bases outside the gene matches: 13. From germline, CDR1 is SQVTM and CDR2 ANQGSEA. The CDR3 region is CSDRAGTKGTGELFF. DNA for the CDR3: TGCAGCGACAGAGCAGGGACTAAAGGGACCGGGGAGCTGTTTTTT.

The rearrangement joins TRBV7-9 to TRBJ2-3, with 13 nucleotides matching TRBD2. The CDR3 covers 17 residues. V lost 5 bases, J lost 3 bases, and 8 bases stayed unmatched. Germline values: CDR1 SEHNR, CDR2 FQNEAQ (reference sequence). CDR3 in amino acids: CASSPGLAGVSTDTQYF. CDR3 nucleotide sequence: TGTGCCAGCAGCCCCGGACTAGCGGGAGTCTCGACAGATACGCAGTATTTT. The complete variable domain, with remaining parts taken from reference TRBV7-9 and TRBJ2-3, reads DTGVSQNPRHKITKRGQNVTFRCDPISEHNRLYWYRQTLGQGPEFLTYFQNEAQLEKSRLLSDRFSAERPKGSFSTLEIQRTEQGDSAMYLCASSPGLAGVSTDTQYFGPGTRLTVL.

The V and J genes are TRBV28 and TRBJ2-2; D unresolved. Germline CDR1 is MDHEN and CDR2 is SYDVKM. This CDR3 has 13 residues. Trimming pared 2 bases from V and 5 bases from J, leaving 6 bases between. In nucleotides, the CDR3 is TGTGCCAGCAGTTTAATAGTTACCGGGGAGCTGTTTTTT. This gives the protein CASSLIVTGELFF.

This chain connects TRBV5-6 to TRBJ2-2; no firm D call. Trimming removed 3 bases at V and 3 bases at J, with 12 bases between. CDR1 SGHDT and CDR2 YYEEEE come from the germline V gene. The CDR3 length is 15 residues. This CDR3 reads CASSSIGLYTGELFF. For the CDR3, the DNA is TGTGCCAGCAGCTCGATAGGGCTTTACACCGGGGAGCTGTTTTTT.

The genes are TRBV20-1 and TRBJ2-1; the match to TRBD2 covers 10 bases. Germline V gene lookup returns CDR1 DFQATT and CDR2 SNEGSKA (reference sequence). The V gene end was trimmed by 0 bases and the J gene end by 4 bases; junction bases not matched to a gene: 3. The CDR3 runs 15 residues. This chain's CDR3 is CSARDRAGGYNEQFF. In nucleotides, the CDR3 is TGCAGTGCTAGAGATCGAGCGGGGGGGTACAATGAGCAGTTCTTC.

A few counts support this clonotype. The chain couples TRBV29-1 to TRBJ2-1, with TRBD1 matching over 7 bases. The CDR3 extends over 17 amino acids. From germline, CDR1 is SQVTM and CDR2 ANQGSEA. J lost 6 bases, V lost 0 bases, and 14 bases had no gene match. The CDR3 coding sequence is TGCAGCGTTGAAGATGTGGCGTCGACAGGGCTCGGCAATGAGCAGTTCTTC. It yields the protein CSVEDVASTGLGNEQFF.

The rearrangement links TRBV7-9 to TRBJ2-3; tentative D call: TRBD2 (6 bases). V was pared by 5 bases and J by 2 bases, with 17 bases between. From germline, CDR1 is SEHNR and CDR2 FQNEAQ (reference sequence). CDR3 size: 16 residues. DNA for the CDR3: TGTGCCAGCAGCCCTGTCGCGGGGTTGAACACAGATACGCAGTATTTT. Its translation is CASSPVAGLNTDTQYF.

Sample share makes this clonotype large. The chain recombines TRBV4-3 with TRBJ2-1; 7 bases fit TRBD2. V was clipped by 0 bases and J by 2 bases; unmatched bases: 4. CDR1 LGHNA and CDR2 YSLEER come from the germline V gene. The CDR3 is made up of 16 amino acids. CDR3 DNA sequence: TGCGCCAGCAGCCAAGAAAGCGGGGAAACCTACAATGAGCAGTTCTTC. As protein: CASSQESGETYNEQFF.

This clonotype was counted at least ten times. V is TRBV5-1 and J is TRBJ2-7, with 8 bases lining up with TRBD2. The ends lost 7 bases at V and 3 bases at J; junction bases unmatched: 3. Looked up from germline, CDR1 is SGHRS and CDR2 is YFSETQ. CDR3 size: 12 residues. Here the CDR3 reads CASSGTSYEQYF. CDR3 DNA: TGCGCCAGCTCCGGGACTAGCTACGAGCAGTACTTC.

The chain couples TRBV20-1 to TRBJ1-1; TRBD1 matches at 8 bases. The CDR3 consists of 13 residues. CDR1 and CDR2 from the germline V gene are DFQATT and SNEGSKA (reference sequence). Trimming cost V 5 bases and J 0 bases; bases outside gene matches: 2. The CDR3 region has the DNA TGCAGTGCTGCGACAGGGGTGAACACTGAAGCTTTCTTT. It is translated as CSAATGVNTEAFF.

In its sample, this clonotype was seen many times. The chain has TRBV6-5 and TRBJ1-1; D is unclear. With 0 bases removed from V and 1 base from J, the gap between germline ends came to 3 bases. Germline-derived CDR1 and CDR2 are MNHEY and SVGAGI. This CDR3 has 13 amino acids. The chain's CDR3 is CASSYSWNTEAFF. The CDR3 nucleotides are TGTGCCAGCAGTTACTCGTGGAACACTGAAGCTTTCTTT.

For the CDR3, the DNA is TGTGCCAGCAGCATCACGGGCAGCGTCAGCTACGAGCAGTACTTC. This codes for CASSITGSVSYEQYF. The V gene is TRBV7-2, the J gene TRBJ2-7, with no clear D. The CDR3 has 15 residues. Per the germline V gene, CDR1 is SGHTA and CDR2 is FQGNSA. The V and J ends lost 5 bases and 3 bases respectively, with 17 bases between them. Variable domain in full (rest from reference TRBV7-2 and TRBJ2-7): GAGVSQSPSNKVTEKGKDVELRCDPISGHTALYWYRQSLGQGLEFLIYFQGNSAPDKSGLPSDRFSAERTGGSVSTLTIQRTQQEDSAVYLCASSITGSVSYEQYFGPGTRLTVT.

The chain couples TRBV2 to TRBJ2-2; D may be TRBD1 or TRBD2 (5 bases each). Between the trimmed V and J ends, which lost 2 bases and 6 bases, there was a span of 13 bases. The CDR3 length is 15 residues. The germline V gene encodes CDR1 SNHLY and CDR2 FYNNEI. CDR3 protein: CASSENRGRPGELFF. The DNA for the CDR3 is TGTGCCAGCAGTGAAAATCGGGGCAGACCCGGGGAGCTGTTTTTT.

The V and J genes are TRBV4-2 and TRBJ2-3; no reliable D call. CDR1 and CDR2 (germline): LGHNA, YNFKEQ. CDR3 size: 17 residues. V gave up 0 bases and J gave up 6 bases, with 19 bases separating them. CDR3 loop: CASSQDWKVTLGDTQYF. CDR3 in DNA: TGTGCCAGCAGCCAAGATTGGAAGGTCACGCTCGGTGATACGCAGTATTTT.

The gene calls are TRBV2 and TRBJ2-6; tentatively, D is TRBD1 (6 bases). Between the trimmed V and J ends, which lost 7 bases and 0 bases, there was a span of 13 bases. The CDR3 loop spans 16 amino acids. Germline V gene sequence: CDR1 SNHLY, CDR2 FYNNEI. CDR3 region: CASTRDRSSGANVLTF. The CDR3, as DNA: TGTGCCAGCACCAGAGACAGGAGCTCTGGGGCCAACGTCCTGACTTTC.

The chain recombines TRBV6-1 with TRBJ2-7, with D uncertain. This CDR3 spans 14 amino acids. V lost 5 bases, J lost 4 bases, and 15 bases lay in between. Germline V lookup: CDR1 MNHNS, CDR2 SASEGT. The CDR3 coding sequence is TGTGCCAGCAGTAATAGCCCGCGGCATTACGAGCAGTACTTC. Protein sequence: CASSNSPRHYEQYF.

The chain uses TRBV27 and TRBJ2-5; D is possibly TRBD1 (5 bases). Germline V gene lookup returns CDR1 MNHEY and CDR2 SMNVEV (reference sequence). Trimming removed 6 bases at V and 1 base at J, with 15 bases between. The CDR3 has 15 residues. CDR3 sequence (DNA): TGTGCCAGCAGCCGCTCAGGGTTGTCCCAAGAGACCCAGTACTTC. It codes for CASSRSGLSQETQYF.

The table lists this clonotype with many counts. The J gene is TRBJ2-1, the V gene TRBV6-2 or TRBV6-3, with 9 bases aligning to TRBD2. V lost 6 bases to trimming and J lost 0 bases; unmatched junction nucleotides: 15. Germline V gene sequence: CDR1 MNHEY, CDR2 SVGEGT. The CDR3 has 19 residues. CDR3 protein: CASRGATSGPDSSYNEQFF. CDR3 nucleotide sequence: TGTGCCAGCAGGGGAGCGACTAGCGGACCCGACAGCTCCTACAATGAGCAGTTCTTC.

The rearrangement uses TRBV4-1 and TRBJ2-3; 7 nucleotides line up with TRBD1. V shed 4 bases and J 4 bases; nucleotides not matched to a gene: 11. Per the germline V gene, CDR1 is MGHRA and CDR2 is YSYEKL. The CDR3 is 16 amino acids. The CDR3 DNA sequence: TGCGCCAGCAGCCTCCGAGGGGAAGGGGGCCCAGATACGCAGTATTTT. Its translation is CASSLRGEGGPDTQYF.

This clonotype has a count of ten or more. This chain links TRBV12-3 or TRBV12-4 with TRBJ2-7, with D tentatively TRBD1 (5 bases). The CDR3 has 16 residues. Trimming stripped 1 base from V and 2 bases from J, with 15 bases between. The chain's CDR3 is CASSLEMLGRAYEQYF. Here the CDR3 DNA reads TGTGCCAGCAGTTTAGAAATGCTGGGCAGGGCCTACGAGCAGTACTTC.

This chain joins TRBV10-3 and TRBJ1-1, with D possibly being TRBD1 (6 bases). V was trimmed by 9 bases and J by 5 bases, leaving 16 bases between them. The CDR3 loop spans 13 amino acids. Germline CDR1 ENHRY, CDR2 SYGVKD. The CDR3 nucleotides read TGTGCCATTACGCCCAGGGGAATGACTGAAGCTTTCTTT. It is translated as CAITPRGMTEAFF.